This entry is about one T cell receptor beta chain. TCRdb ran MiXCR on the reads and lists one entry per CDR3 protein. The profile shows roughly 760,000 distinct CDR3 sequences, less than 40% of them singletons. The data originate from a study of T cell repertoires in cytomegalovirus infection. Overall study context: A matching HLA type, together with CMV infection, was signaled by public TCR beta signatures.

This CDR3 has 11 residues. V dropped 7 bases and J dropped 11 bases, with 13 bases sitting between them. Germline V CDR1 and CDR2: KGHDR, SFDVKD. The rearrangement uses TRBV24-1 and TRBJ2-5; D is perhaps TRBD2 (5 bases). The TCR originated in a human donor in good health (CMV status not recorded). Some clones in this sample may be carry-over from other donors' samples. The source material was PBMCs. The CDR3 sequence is CATSGRGIQYF. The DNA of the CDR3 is TGTGCCACCAGCGGTCGAGGGATACAGTACTTC.